One sample yielded the 10 T cell receptor beta chains listed below, sequenced in a study of shared clonotypes between healthy human individuals. Here immunoSEQ multiplex PCR was the method, and the copy in TCRdb shows in-frame clones only, minus some. The top ten hold around 0.4% of the sample, which has 2 million to 2.5 million clones, roughly 93% seen once. Material for sequencing was naive CD4+ T cells from PBMCs. The subset denotes: CD45RA+ positively selected. Source of these receptors: a man aged 18 to 29 in good health. Some clones in this sample may be carry-over from other donors' samples.

V usage is TRBV9 and J usage is TRBJ2-7; 7 bases agree with TRBD2. The germline V gene has CDR1 SGDLS and CDR2 YYNGEE. The CDR3 has 16 amino acids. V gave up 4 bases and J gave up 3 bases; unmatched junction bases: 13. As DNA, the CDR3 is TGTGCCAGCAGCCCGGCGGGGGACGGGAGGAACTACGAGCAGTACTTC. This encodes CASSPAGDGRNYEQYF.

The chain combines TRBV2 with TRBJ2-4; 11 nucleotides line up with TRBD2. The CDR3 length is 18 residues. Per germline, CDR1 SNHLY and CDR2 FYNNEI. Trimming at V came to 0 bases and at J to 8 bases, leaving 12 bases not matched to a gene. The chain's CDR3 is CASSEALRVAGGPDIQYF. The CDR3 DNA sequence: TGTGCCAGCAGTGAAGCGCTTCGGGTAGCGGGAGGGCCTGACATTCAGTACTTC.

V gene TRBV28 combines with J gene TRBJ2-7; D not certain. Trimming took 4 bases from V and 0 from J, leaving 13 bases between them. The length of the CDR3 is 15 residues. Germline CDR1 MDHEN, CDR2 SYDVKM. CDR3 in amino acids: CASSSLKWDSYEQYF. In DNA, the CDR3 is TGTGCCAGCAGTTCCCTAAAATGGGACTCCTACGAGCAGTACTTC.

This chain joins TRBV5-4 and TRBJ1-1; TRBD1 aligns across 7 bases. J lost 6 bases, V lost 4 bases, and 6 bases had no gene match. CDR3 length: 13 residues. The germline V gene encodes CDR1 SGHNT and CDR2 YYREEE (reference sequence). DNA for the CDR3: TGTGCCAGCAGCCAGGGGGGCTCGGCTGAAGCTTTCTTT. Encoded protein: CASSQGGSAEAFF. The variable domain in full, completed from reference TRBV5-4 and TRBJ1-1, reads ETGVTQSPTHLIKTRGQQVTLRCSSQSGHNTVSWYQQALGQGPQFIFQYYREEENGRGNFPPRFSGLQFPNYSSELNVNALELDDSALYLCASSQGGSAEAFFGQGTRLTVV.

This clone was counted a single time. The chain employs TRBV2 and TRBJ1-5; 10 bases agree with TRBD1. V was pared by 5 bases and J by 2 bases, with 3 bases of the junction left unmatched. There are 15 residues in the CDR3. CDR1 and CDR2 (germline): SNHLY, FYNNEI. CDR3 DNA sequence: TGTGCCAGCAGTAGGGACAGGGGAGGCAATCAGCCCCAGCATTTT. This encodes CASSRDRGGNQPQHF. Drawing the rest from reference TRBV2 and TRBJ1-5, the complete variable domain is EPEVTQTPSHQVTQMGQEVILRCVPISNHLYFYWYRQILGQKVEFLVSFYNNEISEKSEIFDDQFSVERPDGSNFTLKIRSTKLEDSAMYFCASSRDRGGNQPQHFGDGTRLSIL.

V gene TRBV28 combines with J gene TRBJ2-7; the D is unclear. Trimming cost V 4 bases and J 6 bases, with 13 bases left between them. The germline V gene encodes CDR1 MDHEN and CDR2 SYDVKM. The CDR3 consists of 13 residues. In DNA form, the CDR3 reads TGTGCCAGCAGTTCCCTTGGTTTAGGCGAGCAGTACTTC. This gives the protein CASSSLGLGEQYF. Using reference TRBV28 and TRBJ2-7 for the parts outside the CDR3, the full variable domain is DVKVTQSSRYLVKRTGEKVFLECVQDMDHENMFWYRQDPGLGLRLIYFSYDVKMKEKGDIPEGYSVSREKKERFSLILESASTNQTSMYLCASSSLGLGEQYFGPGTRLTVT.

This chain links TRBV28 with TRBJ2-7; 7 nucleotides line up with TRBD2. The germline V gene has CDR1 MDHEN and CDR2 SYDVKM. J lost 2 bases, V lost 2 bases, and 3 bases had no gene match. This CDR3 has 14 residues. The CDR3 DNA is TGTGCCAGCAGTTTACTAGCGGAGACCTACGAGCAGTACTTC. Amino acids: CASSLLAETYEQYF.

J is TRBJ2-3 and V is TRBV19, with 12 bases fitting TRBD2. The CDR3 contains 18 residues. Unmatched junction bases numbered 13, after V lost 4 bases and J lost 5 bases. Germline loops: CDR1 LNHDA, CDR2 SQIVND (reference sequence). The CDR3 region is CASSTRTSGKVYVDTQYF. CDR3 nucleotides: TGTGCCAGTAGTACCCGGACTAGCGGGAAGGTTTATGTAGATACGCAGTATTTT.

The CDR3 DNA is TGCGCCAGCAGCTTCGGTGACAATTCCTACGAGCAGTACTTC. Translation gives CASSFGDNSYEQYF. The rearrangement uses TRBV5-1 and TRBJ2-7; D unresolved. Germline V lookup: CDR1 SGHRS, CDR2 YFSETQ. The CDR3 extends over 14 amino acids. Trimming removed 2 bases from V and 1 base from J, with 10 bases in between.

This sequence joins TRBV14 and TRBJ1-1; D is unclear. This CDR3 contains 16 residues. V lost 1 base to trimming and J lost 0 bases, with 12 bases between them. CDR1 SGHDN and CDR2 FVKESK come from the germline V gene. In DNA, the CDR3 is TGTGCCAGCAGCCAAGGAGGGTCCGGCATGAACACTGAAGCTTTCTTT. Translation: CASSQGGSGMNTEAFF.